What follows are 23 T cell receptor beta chains derived from one specimen sequenced in a study of beta chain features in type 1 diabetes. Every bit of the isolated RNA underwent reverse transcription, so sequencing read expressed TCRB transcripts. Measured with immunoSEQ multiplex PCR; TCRdb has only the in-frame clones, and not every one. Counted here are fewer than 500,000 clones, 14% occurring once; the ten biggest clones make up around 0.035%. The sample was naive CD4+ T cells from blood. Receptors originate from a man aged 30-40 years in good health.

This clone has more than one count but fewer than ten. This chain connects TRBV15 to TRBJ1-1; the D is unclear. V was cut by 1 base and J by 6 bases, with 12 bases left in between. The length of the CDR3 is 14 residues. CDR1 and CDR2 from the germline V gene are LNHNV and YYDKDF (reference sequence). CDR3 sequence (DNA): TGTGCCACCAGCAGAGTAGGGAAGGGATCTGAAGCTTTCTTT. Translation gives CATSRVGKGSEAFF.

About this clone: Within the sample, other DNA sequences also encode this same CDR3. The chain carries TRBV30 and TRBJ1-3; D is undetermined. The CDR3 is 12 amino acids. Germline V gene sequence: CDR1 GTSNPN, CDR2 SVGIG (reference sequence). The V end lost 5 bases, the J end lost 0 bases, and 5 bases lay between the germline ends. DNA for the CDR3: TGTGCCTGGGGATCCTCTGGAAACACCATATATTTT. Protein sequence: CAWGSSGNTIYF. The entire variable domain, with the rest obtained from reference TRBV30 and TRBJ1-3, is as follows: SQTIHQWPATLVQPVGSPLSLECTVEGTSNPNLYWYRQAAGRGLQLLFYSVGIGQISSEVPQNLSASRPQDRQFILSSKKLLLSDSGFYLCAWGSSGNTIYFGEGSWLTVV.

This clone came up many times. The genes are TRBV10-3 and TRBJ2-7; 7 bases align to TRBD1. The CDR3 contains 14 residues. V was clipped by 3 bases and J by 0 bases; unmatched bases: 2. Germline V lookup: CDR1 ENHRY, CDR2 SYGVKD. The CDR3 region has the DNA TGTGCCATCAGTGAAGACAGGGACTCCTACGAGCAGTACTTC. This codes for CAISEDRDSYEQYF.

The chain carries TRBV27 and TRBJ2-7, with TRBD1 identical over 8 bases. The ends lost 5 bases at V and 1 base at J; junction bases unmatched: 4. Per germline, CDR1 MNHEY and CDR2 SMNVEV (reference sequence). The CDR3 loop spans 14 amino acids. CDR3 DNA sequence: TGTGCCAGCAGTCGACAGGGGAAATCCTACGAGCAGTACTTC. As protein: CASSRQGKSYEQYF.

The CDR3 bases are TGTGCCAGCAGCTCCCGGGACAACTACTATGGCTACACCTTC. Translated: CASSSRDNYYGYTF. This rearrangement joins TRBV7-2 to TRBJ1-2, with D possibly matching TRBD1 (6 bases). Germline-derived CDR1 and CDR2 are SGHTA and FQGNSA. Trimming stripped 4 bases from V and 3 bases from J, with 12 bases between. The CDR3 covers 14 residues.

This clone has more than one count but fewer than ten. V is TRBV5-4 and J is TRBJ2-5; D could derive from TRBD1 or TRBD2 (5 bases each). CDR3 size: 15 residues. V lost 3 bases, J lost 7 bases, and 19 bases lay in between. The germline gives CDR1 SGHNT, CDR2 YYREEE (reference sequence). The CDR3 DNA is TGTGCCAGCAGCTCCAAGACTACTCCCCAGGGGACCCAGTACTTC. Its protein is CASSSKTTPQGTQYF.

The V call is TRBV4-1, the J call TRBJ2-2, with TRBD2 matching 7 bases. Germline CDR1 reads MGHRA; CDR2 reads YSYEKL. The CDR3 extends over 15 amino acids. V trimming: 1 base; J trimming: 7 bases; junction bases outside the gene matches: 6. CDR3 DNA: TGCGCCAGCAGCCAAGGGGCTAGCGGCGACGGGGAGCTGTTTTTT. The encoded protein is CASSQGASGDGELFF.

This clone was counted only a few times. The J gene is TRBJ2-3, the V gene TRBV6-5, with 11 bases fitting TRBD2. The CDR3 runs 14 residues. Looked up from germline, CDR1 is MNHEY and CDR2 is SVGAGI. Trimming cost V 6 bases and J 1 base; bases outside gene matches: 0. The CDR3 DNA follows: TGTGCCAGCAGGACTAGCGGGGGCACAGATACGCAGTATTTT. Protein sequence: CASRTSGGTDTQYF.

CDR3: CASSARLAGSTDTQYF. DNA of the CDR3: TGTGCCAGCAGCGCCCGACTAGCGGGAAGCACAGATACGCAGTATTTT. This chain joins TRBV7-9 and TRBJ2-3; the match to TRBD2 covers 11 bases. The length of the CDR3 is 16 residues. V shed 5 bases and J 0 bases; nucleotides not matched to a gene: 4. Germline V CDR1 and CDR2: SEHNR, FQNEAQ (reference sequence).

This clone was detected only a few times. The chain combines TRBV29-1 with TRBJ2-1; D is uncertain. The CDR3 contains 9 residues. Trimming removed 3 bases at V and 6 bases at J, with 0 bases between. Germline CDR1 reads SQVTM; CDR2 reads ANQGSEA. The CDR3 region has the DNA TGCAGCGTTGACAATGAGCAGTTCTTC. This codes for CSVDNEQFF.

The rearrangement links TRBV9 to TRBJ1-5; a weak D match, TRBD1 (6 bases). V lost 0 bases to trimming and J lost 2 bases, with 9 bases between them. CDR3 size: 15 residues. Germline V gene lookup returns CDR1 SGDLS and CDR2 YYNGEE. This CDR3 is CASSVAGAGNQPQHF. The CDR3 DNA sequence: TGTGCCAGCAGCGTAGCAGGGGCTGGCAATCAGCCCCAGCATTTT.

In its sample, this clone was seen a few times. This chain links TRBV5-6 with TRBJ2-7; D may be TRBD1 (6 bases). The CDR3 sequence is 14 residues long. V was clipped by 0 bases and J by 2 bases, with 9 bases between them. The germline V gene encodes CDR1 SGHDT and CDR2 YYEEEE. This CDR3 is CASSLAGQTYEQYF. DNA of the CDR3: TGTGCCAGCAGCTTGGCCGGACAGACCTACGAGCAGTACTTC.

This chain uses TRBV25-1 with TRBJ2-3; the match to TRBD2 covers 8 bases. CDR3 length: 16 residues. With 3 bases clipped from V and 4 bases from J, the junction kept 9 bases outside the gene matches. Germline assignment: CDR1 MGHDK and CDR2 SYGVNS. CDR3 nucleotide sequence: TGTGCCAGCAGTGATCACTCCAGCGGGAGAGCAGATACGCAGTATTTT. It yields the protein CASSDHSSGRADTQYF.

This clone was seen only a few times. At the DNA level, this CDR3 is encoded by other sequences in the same sample as well. The rearrangement uses TRBV5-1 and TRBJ2-5, with D possibly matching TRBD1 (5 bases). Germline CDR1 reads SGHRS; CDR2 reads YFSETQ. Trimming took off 0 bases at V and 4 bases at J, with 10 bases between the two ends. This CDR3 spans 14 amino acids. The CDR3, as DNA: TGCGCCAGCAGCTTGGGTAGGCAGGGAGAGACCCAGTACTTC. Its protein product is CASSLGRQGETQYF.

V gene TRBV6-6 combines with J gene TRBJ2-3; TRBD2 matches at 7 bases. The V segment lost 2 bases and the J segment 2 bases; nucleotides outside the gene matches: 4. Germline V gives CDR1 MNHNY, CDR2 SVGAGI (reference sequence). The CDR3 has 15 residues. CDR3 coding DNA: TGTGCCAGCAGTTACGGGGGAGGGTTCACAGATACGCAGTATTTT. It yields the protein CASSYGGGFTDTQYF.

This clone was counted between two and nine times. V and J are TRBV18 and TRBJ2-7; TRBD2 aligns across 12 bases. Germline-derived CDR1 and CDR2 are KGHSH and LQKENI. V was clipped by 3 bases and J by 1 base; unmatched bases: 1. This CDR3 is built from 15 residues. The chain's CDR3 is CASSPTSGSSYEQYV. In nucleotides, the CDR3 is TGTGCCAGCTCACCGACTAGCGGGAGTTCCTACGAGCAGTACGTC.

The chain recombines TRBV10-3 with TRBJ2-1; D is unclear. The germline gives CDR1 ENHRY, CDR2 SYGVKD. Trimming shortened V by 10 bases and J by 4 bases, and 14 bases separated the two germline ends. The CDR3 has 13 amino acids. CDR3 protein: CASRGDDYNEQFF. The DNA for the CDR3 is TGTGCCAGTCGTGGGGATGATTACAATGAGCAGTTCTTC.

This clone was recorded a few times. The V call is TRBV11-2, the J call TRBJ1-2, with a weak D call TRBD1 (5 bases). V was trimmed by 7 bases and J by 4 bases, leaving 13 bases between them. The V gene's germline CDR1 is SGHAT and CDR2 FQNNGV. The CDR3 runs 13 residues. The CDR3 bases are TGTGCCAGCATCCGGGGCACCATCTATGGCTACACCTTC. Protein: CASIRGTIYGYTF. Full variable domain (rest looked up from reference TRBV11-2 and TRBJ1-2): EAGVAQSPRYKIIEKRQSVAFWCNPISGHATLYWYQQILGQGPKLLIQFQNNGVVDDSQLPKDRFSAERLKGVDSTLKIQPAKLEDSAVYLCASIRGTIYGYTFGSGTRLTVV.

CDR3 in DNA: TGTGCCAGCAGCTTCAGAGGGGTCGGGGCTGAAGCTTTCTTT. Its protein is CASSFRGVGAEAFF. The rearrangement joins TRBV7-2 to TRBJ1-1, with TRBD1 as a possible D gene (5 bases). This CDR3 contains 14 residues. Deletions cut 3 bases from V and 6 bases from J, with 14 bases between. Germline assignment: CDR1 SGHTA and CDR2 FQGNSA.

This clone has just a few counts. This chain joins TRBV20-1 and TRBJ2-1, with D unresolved. The germline gives CDR1 DFQATT, CDR2 SNEGSKA (reference sequence). The CDR3 is made up of 11 amino acids. Trimming pared 0 bases from V and 8 bases from J, leaving 5 bases between. The CDR3 spells CSARDEDEQFF. Here the CDR3 DNA reads TGCAGTGCTAGAGACGAGGATGAGCAGTTCTTC.

The rearrangement uses TRBV19 and TRBJ2-5; no clear D gene. CDR3 length equals 13 residues. V was cut by 5 bases and J by 1 base, with 8 bases left in between. Germline-derived CDR1 and CDR2 are LNHDA and SQIVND (reference sequence). CDR3 region: CASSAKLQETQYF. DNA of the CDR3: TGTGCCAGTAGTGCCAAGCTCCAAGAGACCCAGTACTTC.

The chain joins TRBV7-2 to TRBJ2-4; tentatively, D is TRBD1 (6 bases). With 5 bases removed from V and 0 bases from J, the gap between germline ends came to 14 bases. The germline CDR1 and CDR2 sequences are SGHTA and FQGNSA. This CDR3 has 16 residues. This CDR3 reads CASSNRQAIAKNIQYF. In DNA form, the CDR3 reads TGTGCCAGCAGCAACCGACAGGCGATAGCCAAAAACATTCAGTACTTC.

This chain links TRBV29-1 with TRBJ1-1, with a tentative D call TRBD1 (5 bases). The germline gives CDR1 SQVTM, CDR2 ANQGSEA. The CDR3 loop spans 16 amino acids. V was trimmed by 2 bases and J by 0 bases, leaving 16 bases between them. The CDR3 sequence: CSVEYRLGPMNTEAFF. The CDR3 bases are TGCAGCGTTGAATATCGTCTGGGGCCCATGAACACTGAAGCTTTCTTT.